A selection of T cell receptor beta chains follows, all from one sample in a study of cytomegalovirus exposure and HLA in healthy donors. TCRdb's table, derived via immunoSEQ multiplex PCR, lists solely in-frame clones and lacks some. The sample holds fewer than 130,000 clones, around 79% seen once. The sample taken for sequencing was PBMCs. Source of these receptors: a woman in her thirties or forties in good health and CMV-seronegative. Both conserved end residues are part of each CDR3. A D gene is named only where the DNA matches it firmly. Expanded clones are given a class, and other clones once, few, many or no size at all.

v_call	clone_size	d_call	j_call	cdr3_aa	cdr3_nt
TRBV5-5	-	-	TRBJ2-2	CASTRGGLVNTGELFF	TGTGCCAGCACCAGAGGAGGACTGGTGAACACCGGGGAGCTGTTTTTT
TRBV28	-	TRBD2	TRBJ2-5	CASSLGGGVSEETQYF	TGTGCCAGCAGTTTAGGTGGGGGGGTTTCGGAAGAGACCCAGTACTTC
TRBV5-6	-	-	TRBJ1-6	CASSLRSTAYNSPLHF	TGTGCCAGCAGCTTGAGGTCTACAGCATATAATTCACCCCTCCACTTT
TRBV7-2	-	-	TRBJ1-1	CASSANRNTEAFF	TGTGCCAGCAGCGCAAATAGGAACACTGAAGCTTTCTTT
TRBV29-1	-	-	TRBJ2-3	CSVEKTRGTDTQYF	TGCAGCGTTGAAAAGACTCGGGGGACAGATACGCAGTATTTT
TRBV6-5	-	-	TRBJ1-1	CASSYSTYRTEAFF	TGTGCCAGCAGTTACTCCACCTACAGGACTGAAGCTTTCTTT
TRBV28	-	TRBD1	TRBJ1-1	CASTRDRGMNTEAFF	TGTGCCAGCACAAGGGACAGGGGGATGAACACTGAAGCTTTCTTT
TRBV7-7	-	-	TRBJ2-3	CASSRRLEGDTQYF	TGTGCCAGCAGCAGAAGACTGGAAGGAGATACGCAGTATTTT
TRBV10-3	-	-	TRBJ2-6	CAIKERAHSGANVLTF	TGTGCCATCAAGGAGCGGGCGCACTCTGGGGCCAACGTCCTGACTTTC
TRBV2	-	TRBD1	TRBJ1-5	CASSRTGGGQPQHF	TGTGCCAGCAGCCGGACAGGGGGCGGTCAGCCCCAGCATTTT
TRBV6-6	-	-	TRBJ1-1	CASSYDHLGDTEAFF	TGTGCCAGCAGTTATGACCATTTGGGAGACACTGAAGCTTTCTTT
TRBV5-1	-	TRBD2	TRBJ2-5	CASSSGDSGRLETQYF	TGCGCCAGCAGCTCCGGGGATAGCGGGAGACTGGAGACCCAGTACTTC
TRBV7-2	-	TRBD2	TRBJ2-5	CASSWGLSQETQYF	TGTGCCAGCAGCTGGGGACTATCACAAGAGACCCAGTACTTC
TRBV5-1	-	TRBD1	TRBJ2-7	CASSLGDSNYEQYF	TGCGCCAGCAGCCTGGGGGACAGCAACTACGAGCAGTACTTC
TRBV7-2	-	-	TRBJ1-2	CASSFGGNNYGYTF	TGTGCCAGCAGCTTCGGGGGTAACAACTATGGCTACACCTTC
TRBV5-4	-	-	TRBJ2-7	CASSFGSPSNYEQYF	TGTGCCAGCAGCTTCGGGAGTCCCTCCAACTACGAGCAGTACTTC
TRBV28	-	-	TRBJ1-2	CASSPPTENYGYTF	TGTGCCAGCAGTCCGCCGACGGAGAACTATGGCTACACCTTC
TRBV7-2	once	TRBD1	TRBJ1-1	CASSLVGGGGSNTEAFF	TGTGCCAGCAGCTTAGTCGGAGGGGGCGGCTCTAACACTGAAGCTTTCTTT
TRBV5-1	-	TRBD2	TRBJ2-1	CASSLGGRAYNEQFF	TGCGCCAGCAGCTTGGGCGGGAGAGCCTACAATGAGCAGTTCTTC
TRBV7-2	-	TRBD2	TRBJ2-3	CASRTGLARTDTQYF	TGTGCCAGCAGGACCGGACTAGCGAGGACAGATACGCAGTATTTT
TRBV5-1	-	TRBD2	TRBJ2-7	CASSYLAGTEEEQYF	TGCGCCAGCAGCTACTTAGCGGGAACGGAGGAGGAGCAGTACTTC
TRBV28	once	TRBD1	TRBJ1-5	CASSDDRGLYQPQHF	TGTGCCAGCAGTGACGACAGGGGCCTTTATCAGCCCCAGCATTTT
TRBV5-6	-	TRBD1	TRBJ2-1	CASSLGWTGKEQFF	TGTGCCAGCAGCTTGGGCTGGACAGGGAAGGAGCAGTTCTTC
TRBV27	-	-	TRBJ2-5	CASSLREALGETQYF	TGTGCCAGCAGTTTAAGGGAGGCCTTAGGGGAGACCCAGTACTTC